The present TCR beta chain was sequenced within a study of blood T cell repertoires in COVID-19. Background on the study: Samples of COVID-19 (acute and convalescent) were obtained from the United States, Italy and Spain. In each case, the material was cDNA or gDNA derived from T cells, B-cell-depleted T cells, or PBMCs.

Source study methods: It was from reference gene primer amplification that nucleated cell counts were estimated. Repertoires were generated with immunoSEQ multiplex PCR, while TCRdb's copy carries only in-frame clones and drops some. V and J calls and clone size are as listed in that table; D and trimming were resolved from the DNA. The data contain about 200,000 clones, 87% of them singletons. Germline CDR1 and CDR2: LNHDA and SQIVND (reference sequence). The CDR3 sequence is 14 residues long. V lost 5 bases and J lost 1; bases outside the gene matches: 2. The sequenced material came from peripheral blood. The V and J genes are TRBV19 and TRBJ2-3; 8 bases agree with TRBD2. The clonotype was recovered from a man aged 55 to 70 with active or convalescent COVID-19. For the CDR3, the DNA is TGTGCCAGTAGTGTGGGACTAGGCACAGATACGCAGTATTTT. Protein product: CASSVGLGTDTQYF. The full variable domain, its missing parts supplied by reference TRBV19 and TRBJ2-3, is DGGITQSPKYLFRKEGQNVTLSCEQNLNHDAMYWYRQDPGQGLRLIYYSQIVNDFQKGDIAEGYSVSREKKESFPLTVTSAQKNPTAFYLCASSVGLGTDTQYFGPGTRLTVL.